The text below deals with one TCR beta chain. The antigen remains unidentified. This sample stems from a study of T cells in tumors after PD-1 blockade. Study summary: Each patient got pembrolizumab 200 mg every 3 weeks or cemiplimab 350 mg every 2 weeks. Some patients also took daily vismodegib 150 mg during anti-PD-1 treatment.

Notes on the study in general: Blood contained about 40% of the tumor's TCR clonotypes.

Sequencing used immunoSEQ multiplex PCR; TCRdb keeps in-frame clones, though not all of them. The table has approximately 59,000 clones, around 80% seen once; the top ten hold about an eighth. The clonotype originates from a human donor with basal cell carcinoma. The sample was PBMCs, taken before anti-PD-1 treatment.

The CDR3 sequence: CASSLTGNQPQHF. The DNA for the CDR3 is TGTGCCAGCAGCTTAACGGGCAATCAGCCCCAGCATTTT. The chain has TRBV11-1 and TRBJ1-5; D gene unclear. Germline assignment: CDR1 SGHAT and CDR2 FQDESV (reference sequence). The CDR3 consists of 13 residues. The V gene lost 2 bases and the J gene lost 2 bases, with 4 bases spanning the gap.